Listed below are T cell receptor beta chains from one sample, sequenced in a study of monozygotic twins with inflammatory bowel disease. TCRdb re-called the 5' RACE reads; every CDR3 protein appears as one record, without DNA. Its table lists under 200,000 distinct CDR3 sequences. Sequenced: blood. These receptors originate from a human donor with ulcerative colitis or Crohn's disease, or a healthy co-twin of an affected twin (not recorded which). Both conserved end residues are part of each CDR3.

v_gene: TRBV6-1
j_gene: TRBJ2-7
CDR3aa: CASSPQGLPVLYEQYF

v_gene: TRBV6-5
j_gene: TRBJ2-4
CDR3aa: CASSTLAKNIQYF

v_gene: TRBV18
j_gene: TRBJ2-6
CDR3aa: CASSPLSRGSGANVLTF

v_gene: TRBV18
j_gene: TRBJ2-1
CDR3aa: CASSPTGTGVYNEQFF

v_gene: TRBV14
j_gene: TRBJ2-7
CDR3aa: CASSLQSLVSSEQYF

v_gene: TRBV5-1
j_gene: TRBJ2-5
CDR3aa: CASSPGTSPGETQYF

v_gene: TRBV4-3
j_gene: TRBJ1-1
CDR3aa: CASSQGDQTEAFF

v_gene: TRBV5-1
j_gene: TRBJ2-7
CDR3aa: CASSLSQSYEQYF

v_gene: TRBV5-6
j_gene: TRBJ1-2
CDR3aa: CASSFYRQGPTGYTF

v_gene: TRBV20-1
j_gene: TRBJ2-1
CDR3aa: CSARDAGHYNEQFF

v_gene: TRBV20-1
j_gene: TRBJ1-5
CDR3aa: CSASSPLSNQPQHF

v_gene: TRBV20-1
j_gene: TRBJ2-1
CDR3aa: CSARELAGSYNEQFF

v_gene: TRBV6-4
j_gene: TRBJ1-2
CDR3aa: CASRPEAFSYGYTF

v_gene: TRBV7-3
j_gene: TRBJ2-1
CDR3aa: CASSSGSWDNEQFF

v_gene: TRBV6-1
j_gene: TRBJ1-5
CDR3aa: CASGQGFENQPQHF

v_gene: TRBV5-1
j_gene: TRBJ2-7
CDR3aa: CASSLGAPNSYEQYF

v_gene: TRBV7-3
j_gene: TRBJ2-1
CDR3aa: CASSLAASGYNEQFF

v_gene: TRBV6-5
j_gene: TRBJ1-2
CDR3aa: CASHGGDGYTF

v_gene: TRBV10-3
j_gene: TRBJ2-7
CDR3aa: CAISDDYEQYF

v_gene: TRBV5-1
j_gene: TRBJ1-5
CDR3aa: CASSSGPNPGNQPQHF

v_gene: TRBV12-3/TRBV12-4
j_gene: TRBJ1-1
CDR3aa: CASTLYTGFMNTEAFF

v_gene: TRBV2
j_gene: TRBJ2-1
CDR3aa: CASRRIVDEQFF

v_gene: TRBV5-4
j_gene: TRBJ2-1
CDR3aa: CASSLGGYSYNEQFF

v_gene: TRBV10-3
j_gene: TRBJ2-5
CDR3aa: CAISEEAGIQETQYF

v_gene: TRBV7-9
j_gene: TRBJ2-2
CDR3aa: CASSPGLANTGELFF

v_gene: TRBV9
j_gene: TRBJ1-1
CDR3aa: CASSASGTGNTEAFF

v_gene: TRBV6-6
j_gene: TRBJ2-7
CDR3aa: CASSIGQGSYEQYF

v_gene: TRBV28
j_gene: TRBJ1-3
CDR3aa: CASSSVSSGNTIYF

v_gene: TRBV5-1
j_gene: TRBJ1-1
CDR3aa: CASSEFRLTTRLNTEAFF

v_gene: TRBV5-1
j_gene: TRBJ2-4
CDR3aa: CASSFKGQREIGSIQYF

v_gene: TRBV5-5
j_gene: TRBJ1-3
CDR3aa: CASSFKGPGNTIYF

v_gene: TRBV25-1
j_gene: TRBJ2-1
CDR3aa: CASMPSIPSSYNEQFF

v_gene: TRBV6-6
j_gene: TRBJ2-7
CDR3aa: CASNRDSVSYEQYF

v_gene: TRBV29-1
j_gene: TRBJ1-1
CDR3aa: CSVEVVMEGGEAFF

v_gene: TRBV7-3
j_gene: TRBJ2-2
CDR3aa: CASSSGLAGEVAGELFF

v_gene: TRBV14
j_gene: TRBJ1-1
CDR3aa: CASSQVQTTGAFF

v_gene: TRBV12-3/TRBV12-4
j_gene: TRBJ2-1
CDR3aa: CASSWGLGNEQFF

v_gene: TRBV4-2
j_gene: TRBJ1-1
CDR3aa: CASSQDLFVTGGAFF

v_gene: TRBV6-1
j_gene: TRBJ1-4
CDR3aa: CASSEAWSIRASREKLFF

v_gene: TRBV7-3
j_gene: TRBJ2-2
CDR3aa: CASSLGWQRELFF

v_gene: TRBV7-8
j_gene: TRBJ2-1
CDR3aa: CASSLAPSREGPEQFF

v_gene: TRBV6-1
j_gene: TRBJ2-7
CDR3aa: CASSRREVAGVPNEQYF

v_gene: TRBV20-1
j_gene: TRBJ2-3
CDR3aa: CSADVGGGVTDTQYF

v_gene: TRBV20-1
j_gene: TRBJ2-7
CDR3aa: CSARGHRTYEQYF

v_gene: TRBV5-1
j_gene: TRBJ1-1
CDR3aa: CASSLGAVENTEAFF

v_gene: TRBV20-1
j_gene: TRBJ2-3
CDR3aa: CSANKVLGAGGDTQYF

v_gene: TRBV5-5
j_gene: TRBJ2-1
CDR3aa: CASSFLAGVENYNEQFF

v_gene: TRBV18
j_gene: TRBJ2-1
CDR3aa: CASSPGASGYNEQFF

v_gene: TRBV18
j_gene: TRBJ1-4
CDR3aa: CASSPEFATNEKLFF

v_gene: TRBV20-1
j_gene: TRBJ2-7
CDR3aa: CSARGASGWYEQYF

v_gene: TRBV27
j_gene: TRBJ2-7
CDR3aa: CASSLGQGRHEQYF

v_gene: TRBV6-1
j_gene: TRBJ1-1
CDR3aa: CASGKNRRNTEAFF

v_gene: TRBV12-3/TRBV12-4
j_gene: TRBJ2-3
CDR3aa: CASSRGQASTDTQYF

v_gene: TRBV9
j_gene: TRBJ2-2
CDR3aa: CASSVTGVTGELFF